These 18 T cell receptor beta chains were all obtained from the same sample, sequenced in a study of CD8+CD57+ T cells in acquired aplastic anemia (dated by TCRdb to between 2018 and 2020). TCRdb shows the sequencer as Illumina HiSeq 2000. TCR beta VDJ combination and CDR3 sequence profiling used genomic DNA as the template. TCRdb reanalyzed the raw reads on its own, using fastp at Q25 for trimming and MiXCR for clone calling, and kept in-frame beta chains. Merged by CDR3 protein, the rows form single entries marked with the most common genes and DNA. The sample table records fewer than 200,000 distinct CDR3 sequences; 55% to 70% of these occur just once. Clones ranked in the top ten supply 45% to 50% of the sample. Sequencing was done on a sample of sorted CD4+, CD8+, or CD8+CD57+ T cells (not recorded which) from PBMCs. These receptors were taken from a human donor in good health.

The rearrangement links TRBV10-3 to TRBJ2-7; D could derive from TRBD1 or TRBD2 (5 bases each). There are 16 residues in the CDR3. Trimming took 5 bases from V and 6 from J, leaving 23 bases between them. Germline lookup yields CDR1 ENHRY and CDR2 SYGVKD. The CDR3 nucleotides are TGTGCCATCAGTCCGACTGGGACGGCGGCCGCGTTCGAGCAGTACTTC. As protein: CAISPTGTAAAFEQYF.

This clonotype appeared a few times. The CDR3 nucleotides are TGTGCCAGCAGCTTACCGGAAGAGCAAGAGACCCAGTACTTC. This encodes CASSLPEEQETQYF. J is TRBJ2-5 and V is TRBV11-1; D not certain. Trimming pared 2 bases from V and 2 bases from J, leaving 9 bases between. Germline V gene data show CDR1 as SGHAT and CDR2 as FQDESV (reference sequence). CDR3 size: 14 residues.

Notes on this clonotype: Compared with germline, one end of the junction differs, possibly owing to a read error. V is TRBV15 and J is TRBJ1-3, with TRBD1 matching over 8 bases. Germline V gene lookup returns CDR1 LNHNV and CDR2 YYDKDF (reference sequence). The CDR3 is 13 amino acids. The CDR3 reads CATRGLAGNTIYF. The CDR3 DNA sequence: TGTGCGACCAGGGGGCTAGCTGGAAACACCATATATTTT.

This clonotype was detected only a few times. The chain has TRBV7-9 and TRBJ1-2; a weak D match, TRBD1 (6 bases). Trimming left V 0 bases short and J 4 bases short, with 12 bases between. Germline loops: CDR1 SEHNR, CDR2 FQNEAQ (reference sequence). The CDR3 extends over 15 amino acids. As DNA, the CDR3 is TGTGCCAGCAGCTTAGCGGGGGCAGGGAGCTATGGCTACACCTTC. It yields the protein CASSLAGAGSYGYTF.

The chain links TRBV5-1 to TRBJ2-7; D assignment may be TRBD1 or TRBD2 (5 bases each). V lost 4 bases and J lost 2, with 13 bases in between. The CDR3 runs to 14 residues. Germline V gene data show CDR1 as SGHRS and CDR2 as YFSETQ. The CDR3 DNA sequence: TGCGCCAGCAGCACCCGGGACCTCCCCTACGAGCAGTACTTC. Amino acids: CASSTRDLPYEQYF. The full variable domain, with the rest looked up from reference TRBV5-1 and TRBJ2-7, is KAGVTQTPRYLIKTRGQQVTLSCSPISGHRSVSWYQQTPGQGLQFLFEYFSETQRNKGNFPGRFSGRQFSNSRSEMNVSTLELGDSALYLCASSTRDLPYEQYFGPGTRLTVT.

This chain links TRBV25-1 with TRBJ1-5; 7 nucleotides line up with TRBD1. There are 14 residues in the CDR3. CDR1 MGHDK and CDR2 SYGVNS come from the germline V gene. Here the CDR3 DNA reads TGTGCTAGAGTCGTCGACAGGGTCAATCAGCCCCAGCATTTT. This sequence encodes CARVVDRVNQPQHF. Full variable domain (rest looked up from reference TRBV25-1 and TRBJ1-5): EADIYQTPRYLVIGTGKKITLECSQTMGHDKMYWYQQDPGMELHLIHYSYGVNSTEKGDLSSESTVSRIRTEHFPLTLESARPSHTSQYLCARVVDRVNQPQHFGDGTRLSIL.

This chain connects TRBV19 to TRBJ1-2; TRBD1 matches 8 bases. The germline CDR1 and CDR2 sequences are LNHDA and SQIVND (reference sequence). The CDR3 loop spans 13 amino acids. After removal of 5 bases from V and 6 bases from J, the junction contained 5 bases not matched to a gene. This chain's CDR3 is CASSRQGANGYTF. Written as DNA, the CDR3 is TGTGCCAGTAGTCGGCAGGGGGCCAATGGCTACACCTTC.

As concerns this clonotype: One junction end does not reproduce the germline sequence, and a read error may be involved. This chain uses TRBV7-3 with TRBJ2-7; weak D call: TRBD1 (5 bases). The germline V gene has CDR1 SGHTA and CDR2 FQGTGA. This CDR3 region has 13 residues. The CDR3 coding sequence is TGTGCCACCAGCAGGGCAGGGATTAACGAGCAGTACTTC. Protein product: CATSRAGINEQYF.

The chain carries TRBV20-1 and TRBJ2-3, with 10 bases lining up with TRBD2. The CDR3 runs to 16 residues. CDR1 and CDR2 (germline): DFQATT, SNEGSKA (reference sequence). V was pared by 6 bases and J by 0 bases, with 9 bases of the junction left unmatched. CDR3 sequence (DNA): TGCAGTGCCCTACTAGCGGGGTGGCCGAGCACAGATACGCAGTATTTT. This sequence encodes CSALLAGWPSTDTQYF.

The chain couples TRBV9 to TRBJ1-1; 8 bases align to TRBD1. Germline loops: CDR1 SGDLS, CDR2 YYNGEE. The length of the CDR3 is 14 residues. The V segment lost 4 bases and the J segment 6 bases; nucleotides outside the gene matches: 8. CDR3 sequence reads: CASSTQGAGAEAFF. The CDR3 coding sequence is TGTGCCAGCAGCACCCAGGGGGCGGGGGCTGAAGCTTTCTTT.

This rearrangement joins TRBV6-5 to TRBJ1-1; D call uncertain. Germline V gives CDR1 MNHEY, CDR2 SVGAGI. The CDR3 totals 12 residues. V dropped 6 bases and J dropped 7 bases, with 12 bases sitting between them. CDR3 sequence (DNA): TGTGCCAGCAGCCGCCCGGGGATTGAAGCTTTCTTT. Translated: CASSRPGIEAFF.

About this clonotype itself: Mismatch with germline at one junction end may stem from a read error. The J gene is TRBJ2-1, the V gene TRBV5-1, with 7 bases lining up with TRBD1. The CDR3 loop spans 17 amino acids. Germline V gene data show CDR1 as SGHRS and CDR2 as YFSETQ. The CDR3 is CASSSSLNRGSYNEQFF. The CDR3 region has the DNA TGTGCCAGCAGCTCAAGCCTTAACAGGGGCTCCTACAATGAGCAGTTCTTC.

The genes are TRBV20-1 and TRBJ2-3; D is possibly TRBD2 (5 bases). The germline V and J ends were trimmed by 5 bases and 0 bases, with 15 bases remaining between them. Germline CDR1 is DFQATT and CDR2 is SNEGSKA (reference sequence). The CDR3 extends over 15 amino acids. The CDR3 loop is CSASERRLSTDTQYF. Here the CDR3 DNA reads TGCAGTGCTTCGGAGCGGAGACTTAGCACAGATACGCAGTATTTT.

The genes are TRBV20-1 and TRBJ2-5; 13 bases map to TRBD2. With 2 bases clipped from V and 2 bases from J, the junction kept 5 bases outside the gene matches. The length of the CDR3 is 16 residues. Germline V gene data show CDR1 as DFQATT and CDR2 as SNEGSKA (reference sequence). DNA of the CDR3: TGCAGTGCTAGACCCCGACTAGCGGGGGGACAAGAGACCCAGTACTTC. It translates to CSARPRLAGGQETQYF.

V and J are TRBV6-2 or TRBV6-3 and TRBJ2-7, with D tentatively TRBD1 (6 bases). Germline V CDR1 and CDR2: MNHEY, SVGEGT. V was trimmed by 4 bases and J by 0 bases, leaving 13 bases between them. The CDR3 consists of 15 residues. Written as DNA, the CDR3 is TGTGCCAGCAGTTGGGGACACTCGAGCTCCTACGAGCAGTACTTC. Translating gives CASSWGHSSSYEQYF.

The genes are TRBV5-5 and TRBJ2-1, with D possibly being TRBD1 or TRBD2 (6 bases each). V lost 2 bases, J lost 9 bases, and 12 bases lay in between. The CDR3 consists of 13 residues. Germline V gene lookup returns CDR1 SGHKS and CDR2 YYEKEE (reference sequence). CDR3 sequence: CASSLAEGGEQFF. The CDR3 DNA follows: TGTGCCAGCAGCTTAGCAGAGGGGGGTGAGCAGTTCTTC.

In this sample, this clonotype turned up once. A read error may be the cause here, since a much bigger clone is one base away. The chain joins TRBV5-1 to TRBJ2-1, with TRBD1 matching over 10 bases. The germline gives CDR1 SGHRS, CDR2 YFSETQ. CDR3 length: 16 residues. With 7 bases clipped from V and 2 bases from J, the junction kept 9 bases outside the gene matches. The CDR3 DNA follows: TGCGCCAGCGGCCCGGAGACAGGGGGCCCCTACAATGAGCAGTTCTTC. It codes for CASGPETGGPYNEQFF.

The rearrangement uses TRBV19 and TRBJ2-7; 7 bases match TRBD1. Trimming removed 3 bases from V and 5 bases from J; junction bases left unmatched: 4. The CDR3 totals 13 residues. Germline V gene data show CDR1 as LNHDA and CDR2 as SQIVND (reference sequence). DNA for the CDR3: TGTGCCAGTAGTATGGTCGACAGGGACGAGCAGTACTTC. Translating it yields CASSMVDRDEQYF. The full variable domain, rest sourced from reference TRBV19 and TRBJ2-7, is DGGITQSPKYLFRKEGQNVTLSCEQNLNHDAMYWYRQDPGQGLRLIYYSQIVNDFQKGDIAEGYSVSREKKESFPLTVTSAQKNPTAFYLCASSMVDRDEQYFGPGTRLTVT.